This TCR beta chain was sequenced in a study of cytomegalovirus exposure and HLA in healthy donors. Study-wide findings and caveats: Confirmation in vitro established that a few CMV-associated chains were specific for CMV antigens. What TCR beta sequences reportedly achieved was accurate prediction of HLA-A and HLA-B alleles in most subjects. In a later analysis, common viral pathogens appeared linked to several of the most significant clusters.

Only a few counts were recorded for this clone. The antigen remains unidentified. Vbeta (60) and Jbeta (13) primers were used in the PCR. TCRdb's copy holds only in-frame clones and misses some; the assay was immunoSEQ multiplex PCR. Among about 170,000 clones listed, approximately 71% were seen once. This receptor was obtained from a young woman in good health and CMV-seropositive. The sample consisted of PBMCs.

The CDR3 nucleotides read TGTGCCAGCAGCTCCGGGACAGCGGCCCCCGGGGAGCTGTTTTTT. This encodes CASSSGTAAPGELFF. The rearrangement links TRBV6-4 to TRBJ2-2; TRBD1 matches at 7 bases. Trimming at V came to 6 bases and at J to 6 bases, leaving 10 bases not matched to a gene. The CDR3 length is 15 residues. Per the germline V gene, CDR1 is MRHNA and CDR2 is SNTAGT.